This T cell receptor (beta chain) was sequenced in a study of blood T cell repertoires in COVID-19. At the level of the study: The analysed material was cDNA or gDNA that came from T cells, B-cell-depleted T cells, or PBMCs.

TCRdb keeps only in-frame clones here, not all; method: immunoSEQ multiplex PCR. The top ten clones hold about 15% of a sample with around 230,000 clones, about 80% of them seen once. Participants, 18 to 89 years old, spanned under 25 US areas. Recovered status in Cohort 3 required two negative PCRs, clearance, or symptom resolution. The CDR3 totals 19 residues. After removal of 2 bases from V and 7 bases from J, the junction contained 15 bases not matched to a gene. Germline CDR1 and CDR2: LGHDT and YNNKEL (reference sequence). Sequencing used PBMCs or T cells enriched from blood (not recorded which). The chain joins TRBV3-1 (or the pseudogene TRBV3-2) to TRBJ2-1, with TRBD2 matching over 12 bases. The clonotype comes from a man aged 40-50 years who had recovered from COVID-19. In DNA, the CDR3 is TGTGCCAGCAGCCAACCCCGGCTAGCGGGGGGGCTAGCCTCAAATGAGCAGTTCTTC. Protein sequence: CASSQPRLAGGLASNEQFF.